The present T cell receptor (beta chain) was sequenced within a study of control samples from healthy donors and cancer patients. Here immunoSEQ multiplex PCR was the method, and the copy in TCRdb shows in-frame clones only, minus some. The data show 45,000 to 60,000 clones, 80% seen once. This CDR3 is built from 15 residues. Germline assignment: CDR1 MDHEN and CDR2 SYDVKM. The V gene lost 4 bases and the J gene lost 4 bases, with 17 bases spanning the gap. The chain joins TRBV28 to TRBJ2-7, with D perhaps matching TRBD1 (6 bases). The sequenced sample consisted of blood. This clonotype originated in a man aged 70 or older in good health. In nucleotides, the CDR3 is TGTGCCAGCAGTTCCCTCGGGGCAGGGGAATACGAGCAGTACTTC. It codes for CASSSLGAGEYEQYF.